This T cell receptor (beta chain) comes out of a study of neurological immune-mediated disorders. The study, taken as a whole, reports: CDR3 amino acid sequences of expanded clones were not shared across subjects, a result suggesting private repertoires in all groups.

To note about this clonotype: No antigen is known for it.

The cDNA came from 5'RACE with 10-nucleotide random UMIs. TCRdb ran MiXCR on the 5' RACE reads and lists one entry per CDR3 protein. Of approximately 27,000 distinct CDR3 sequences listed, approximately 24% are singletons. The sorted libraries were made from about 910,000 CD4+ or CD8+ T cells. CDR1 and CDR2 from the germline V gene are SEHNR and FQNEAQ (reference sequence). V lost 8 bases to trimming and J lost 7 bases; unmatched junction nucleotides: 11. The CDR3 loop spans 16 amino acids. J is TRBJ1-6 and V is TRBV7-9; TRBD1 aligns across 10 bases. Sequencing used CD4+ T cells from blood. This receptor was identified in a man aged 45-60 years with HTLV-1-associated myelopathy (HAM/TSP). CDR3 loop: CASGPCEDRGNSPLHF. The CDR3 DNA sequence: TGTGCCAGCGGGCCATGTGAGGACAGGGGGAATTCACCCCTCCACTTT. The variable domain in full, with the rest retrieved from reference TRBV7-9 and TRBJ1-6, is DTGVSQNPRHKITKRGQNVTFRCDPISEHNRLYWYRQTLGQGPEFLTYFQNEAQLEKSRLLSDRFSAERPKGSFSTLEIQRTEQGDSAMYLCASGPCEDRGNSPLHFGNGTRLTVT.